Many counts were recorded for the clone carrying this T cell receptor (beta chain). The data are from a study of Graves' ophthalmopathy and Graves' hyperthyroidism. V was clipped by 10 bases and J by 5 bases; unmatched bases: 15. Germline V gives CDR1 SNHLY, CDR2 FYNNEI. The CDR3 runs to 15 residues. The TCR beta CDR3 regions underwent amplification from RNA transcripts. Following a first-round RT-PCR that used HTBI primers, a second-round multiplex PCR was carried out. TCRdb re-called the multiplex PCR reads with MiXCR, one entry per CDR3 protein. The table includes tens of thousands of distinct CDR3 sequences, under 65% detected once.

Sample: peripheral blood. This TCR came from an adult man with Graves' ophthalmopathy. The chain joins TRBV2 to TRBJ2-5; the match to TRBD2 covers 8 bases. This CDR3 is CANSRNLAGMETQYF. DNA for the CDR3: TGTGCCAACAGCAGAAATTTAGCGGGAATGGAGACCCAGTACTTC.